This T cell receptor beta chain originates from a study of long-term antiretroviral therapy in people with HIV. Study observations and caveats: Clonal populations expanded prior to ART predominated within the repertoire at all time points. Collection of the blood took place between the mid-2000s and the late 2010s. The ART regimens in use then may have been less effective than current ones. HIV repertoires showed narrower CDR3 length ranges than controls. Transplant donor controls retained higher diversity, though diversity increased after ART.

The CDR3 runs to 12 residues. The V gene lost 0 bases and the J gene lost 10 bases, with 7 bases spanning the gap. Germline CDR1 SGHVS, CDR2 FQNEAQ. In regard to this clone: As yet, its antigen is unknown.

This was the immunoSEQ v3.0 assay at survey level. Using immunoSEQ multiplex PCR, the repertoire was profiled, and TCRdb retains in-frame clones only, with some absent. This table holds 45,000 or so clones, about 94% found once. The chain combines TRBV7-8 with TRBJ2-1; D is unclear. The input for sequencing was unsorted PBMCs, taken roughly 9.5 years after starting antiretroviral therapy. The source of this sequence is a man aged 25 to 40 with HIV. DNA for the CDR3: TGTGCCAGCAGCTTAGCCCCCTTGGAGCAGTTCTTC. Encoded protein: CASSLAPLEQFF.